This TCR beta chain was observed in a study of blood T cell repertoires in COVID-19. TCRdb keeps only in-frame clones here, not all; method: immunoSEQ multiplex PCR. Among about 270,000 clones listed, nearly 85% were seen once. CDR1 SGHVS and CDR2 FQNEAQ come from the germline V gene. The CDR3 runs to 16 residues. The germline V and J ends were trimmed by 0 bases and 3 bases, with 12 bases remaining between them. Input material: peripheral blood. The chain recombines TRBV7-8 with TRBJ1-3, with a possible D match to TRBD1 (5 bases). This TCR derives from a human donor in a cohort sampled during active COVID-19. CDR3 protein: CASSLAGRGSGNTIYF. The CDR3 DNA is TGTGCCAGCAGCTTAGCCGGCCGGGGGAGTGGAAACACCATATATTTT.